This is a list of T cell receptor beta chains from one sample in a study of T cell responses to AZD1222 COVID-19 vaccine. This table comes from immunoSEQ multiplex PCR, and its TCRdb copy is limited to in-frame clones, with some not included. The table lists 130,000 to 150,000 clones, about 90% of them singletons. The specimen comprised peripheral blood, sampled on day 0 of AZD1222 vaccination. Receptors originate from an adult in good health. Both conserved end residues are part of each CDR3. The D gene is left open where the match is weak. Size tells how often a clone was seen (once, few, many) or the class of an expanded clone, and some rows leave it out.

v_call: TRBV4-3; d_call: NA; j_call: TRBJ2-1; clone_size: NA; cdr3_length: 14; cdr3_aa: CASSQDPSYNEQFF; cdr3_nt: TGCGCCAGCAGCCAAGATCCTAGTTACAATGAGCAGTTCTTC
v_call: TRBV28; d_call: TRBD2; j_call: TRBJ2-7; clone_size: NA; cdr3_length: 13; cdr3_aa: CACHPGGIYEQYF; cdr3_nt: TGTGCCTGCCACCCGGGAGGGATCTACGAGCAGTACTTC
v_call: TRBV7-2; d_call: TRBD1; j_call: TRBJ1-5; clone_size: NA; cdr3_length: 16; cdr3_aa: CASSLEADRGGQPQHF; cdr3_nt: TGTGCCAGCAGCTTAGAGGCTGACAGGGGAGGTCAGCCCCAGCATTTT
v_call: TRBV7-3; d_call: NA; j_call: TRBJ2-7; clone_size: NA; cdr3_length: 13; cdr3_aa: CASSLRGGHEQYF; cdr3_nt: TGTGCCAGCAGCTTAAGGGGGGGCCACGAGCAGTACTTC
v_call: TRBV6-5; d_call: TRBD1; j_call: TRBJ1-3; clone_size: NA; cdr3_length: 15; cdr3_aa: CASIRTGGLGNTIYF; cdr3_nt: TGTGCCAGCATCAGGACAGGGGGCCTTGGAAACACCATATATTTT
v_call: TRBV5-1; d_call: NA; j_call: TRBJ1-3; clone_size: few; cdr3_length: 15; cdr3_aa: CASSLAGDLGNTIYF; cdr3_nt: TGCGCCAGCAGCTTGGCCGGGGACCTAGGAAACACCATATATTTT
v_call: TRBV15; d_call: NA; j_call: TRBJ2-4; clone_size: NA; cdr3_length: 12; cdr3_aa: CATSRDKNIQYF; cdr3_nt: TGTGCCACCAGCAGGGATAAAAACATTCAGTACTTC
v_call: TRBV3-1/TRBV3-2; d_call: NA; j_call: TRBJ1-2; clone_size: NA; cdr3_length: 12; cdr3_aa: CASSQMGYGYTF; cdr3_nt: TGTGCCAGCAGCCAAATGGGGTATGGCTACACCTTC
v_call: TRBV5-4; d_call: NA; j_call: TRBJ2-1; clone_size: NA; cdr3_length: 16; cdr3_aa: CASSLGGGLAYNEQFF; cdr3_nt: TGTGCCAGCAGCTTGGGCGGGGGCCTTGCGTACAATGAGCAGTTCTTC
v_call: TRBV3-1/TRBV3-2; d_call: NA; j_call: TRBJ1-3; clone_size: few; cdr3_length: 14; cdr3_aa: CASSLGQSGNTIYF; cdr3_nt: TGTGCCAGCAGCCTCGGACAGTCTGGAAACACCATATATTTT
v_call: TRBV28; d_call: TRBD1; j_call: TRBJ1-5; clone_size: NA; cdr3_length: 16; cdr3_aa: CASSLLLRGRRQPQHF; cdr3_nt: TGTGCCAGCAGTTTACTCCTGAGGGGGCGCCGGCAGCCCCAGCATTTT
v_call: TRBV18; d_call: NA; j_call: TRBJ1-4; clone_size: NA; cdr3_length: 12; cdr3_aa: CASSPPGEKLFF; cdr3_nt: TGTGCCAGCTCACCACCCGGTGAAAAACTGTTTTTT
v_call: TRBV10-2; d_call: NA; j_call: TRBJ1-1; clone_size: NA; cdr3_length: 11; cdr3_aa: CASSEESGSNF; cdr3_nt: TGCGCCAGCAGTGAGGAGTCGGGTTCAAATTTT
v_call: TRBV19; d_call: NA; j_call: TRBJ2-1; clone_size: NA; cdr3_length: 14; cdr3_aa: CASASLRREGEQFF; cdr3_nt: TGTGCCAGTGCTTCATTGCGGCGAGAGGGTGAGCAGTTCTTC
v_call: TRBV27; d_call: TRBD1; j_call: TRBJ2-5; clone_size: once; cdr3_length: 13; cdr3_aa: CASSSHRGETQYF; cdr3_nt: TGTGCCAGCAGCTCCCACAGGGGTGAGACCCAGTACTTC
v_call: TRBV7-2; d_call: NA; j_call: TRBJ1-2; clone_size: NA; cdr3_length: 14; cdr3_aa: CASSLALSEHGYTF; cdr3_nt: TGTGCCAGCAGCTTAGCGCTGTCAGAACATGGCTACACCTTC
v_call: TRBV7-9; d_call: NA; j_call: TRBJ2-2; clone_size: NA; cdr3_length: 13; cdr3_aa: CASSATGKGELFF; cdr3_nt: TGTGCCAGCAGCGCCACAGGGAAAGGGGAGCTGTTTTTT
v_call: TRBV4-1; d_call: NA; j_call: TRBJ1-5; clone_size: NA; cdr3_length: 15; cdr3_aa: CASSQAVANNQPQHF; cdr3_nt: TGCGCCAGCAGCCAAGCCGTGGCAAACAATCAGCCCCAGCATTTT
v_call: TRBV6-5; d_call: TRBD1; j_call: TRBJ1-3; clone_size: NA; cdr3_length: 16; cdr3_aa: CASSYSTGLGGNTIYF; cdr3_nt: TGTGCCAGCAGTTACTCGACAGGGCTGGGCGGAAACACCATATATTTT
v_call: TRBV5-1; d_call: NA; j_call: TRBJ1-6; clone_size: NA; cdr3_length: 14; cdr3_aa: CASSLGQGNSPLHF; cdr3_nt: TGCGCCAGCAGCTTGGGGCAGGGAAATTCACCCCTCCACTTT
v_call: TRBV11-2; d_call: NA; j_call: TRBJ1-2; clone_size: NA; cdr3_length: 14; cdr3_aa: CASSLDFTGLGYTF; cdr3_nt: TGTGCCAGCAGCTTAGACTTTACAGGGTTGGGCTACACCTTC
v_call: TRBV7-2; d_call: TRBD2; j_call: TRBJ2-3; clone_size: NA; cdr3_length: 15; cdr3_aa: CASSRASGDTDTQYF; cdr3_nt: TGTGCCAGCAGCCGCGCTAGCGGGGACACAGATACGCAGTATTTT
v_call: TRBV12-3/TRBV12-4; d_call: NA; j_call: TRBJ2-7; clone_size: NA; cdr3_length: 12; cdr3_aa: CASSFIPYEQYF; cdr3_nt: TGTGCCAGCAGTTTTATTCCCTACGAGCAGTACTTC
v_call: TRBV7-2; d_call: TRBD1; j_call: TRBJ1-3; clone_size: NA; cdr3_length: 16; cdr3_aa: CASSPKTGGGGNTIYF; cdr3_nt: TGTGCCAGCAGCCCGAAGACAGGGGGTGGTGGAAACACCATATATTTT
v_call: TRBV11-2; d_call: NA; j_call: TRBJ1-4; clone_size: NA; cdr3_length: 16; cdr3_aa: CASSLVGGRGNEKLFF; cdr3_nt: TGTGCCAGCAGCTTAGTGGGCGGCAGAGGGAATGAAAAACTGTTTTTT
v_call: TRBV9; d_call: TRBD1; j_call: TRBJ2-7; clone_size: NA; cdr3_length: 16; cdr3_aa: CASSPWWGDRANEQYF; cdr3_nt: TGTGCCAGCAGCCCCTGGTGGGGGGACAGGGCTAACGAGCAGTACTTC
v_call: TRBV7-7; d_call: NA; j_call: TRBJ2-5; clone_size: NA; cdr3_length: 15; cdr3_aa: CASSFLGGGQETQYF; cdr3_nt: TGTGCCAGCAGCTTCCTGGGTGGGGGGCAAGAGACCCAGTACTTC
v_call: TRBV4-2; d_call: TRBD1; j_call: TRBJ1-6; clone_size: NA; cdr3_length: 17; cdr3_aa: CASSQDMDRVTHSPLHF; cdr3_nt: TGTGCCAGCAGCCAAGATATGGACAGGGTGACGCATTCACCCCTCCACTTT
v_call: TRBV14; d_call: NA; j_call: TRBJ1-2; clone_size: NA; cdr3_length: 12; cdr3_aa: CASSQGYYGYTF; cdr3_nt: TGTGCCAGCAGCCAAGGGTATTATGGCTACACCTTC
v_call: TRBV4-1; d_call: NA; j_call: TRBJ1-1; clone_size: NA; cdr3_length: 15; cdr3_aa: CASSQVAGSGTEAFF; cdr3_nt: TGCGCCAGCAGCCAAGTGGCGGGTAGCGGCACTGAAGCTTTCTTT
v_call: TRBV10-1; d_call: NA; j_call: TRBJ2-7; clone_size: few; cdr3_length: 11; cdr3_aa: CAPGQVYEQYF; cdr3_nt: TGCGCCCCAGGTCAGGTCTACGAGCAGTACTTC
v_call: TRBV19; d_call: NA; j_call: TRBJ2-5; clone_size: NA; cdr3_length: 13; cdr3_aa: CASSWALQETQYF; cdr3_nt: TGTGCCAGTAGTTGGGCGCTTCAAGAGACCCAGTACTTC
v_call: TRBV2; d_call: NA; j_call: TRBJ1-1; clone_size: NA; cdr3_length: 13; cdr3_aa: CASKDREDTEAFF; cdr3_nt: TGTGCCAGCAAGGACCGAGAAGACACTGAAGCTTTCTTT
v_call: TRBV19; d_call: TRBD1; j_call: TRBJ1-4; clone_size: NA; cdr3_length: 15; cdr3_aa: CASSRGQGASEKLFF; cdr3_nt: TGTGCCAGTAGCCGGGGACAGGGGGCGAGTGAAAAACTGTTTTTT
v_call: TRBV15; d_call: NA; j_call: TRBJ1-5; clone_size: NA; cdr3_length: 16; cdr3_aa: CATKEGGVYSNQPQHF; cdr3_nt: TGTGCCACCAAGGAGGGGGGCGTTTATAGCAATCAGCCCCAGCATTTT
v_call: TRBV18; d_call: NA; j_call: TRBJ2-1; clone_size: NA; cdr3_length: 16; cdr3_aa: CASSPVVGGLSNEQFF; cdr3_nt: TGTGCCAGCTCACCCGTTGTGGGGGGCTTAAGCAATGAGCAGTTCTTC
v_call: TRBV12-3/TRBV12-4; d_call: NA; j_call: TRBJ1-2; clone_size: NA; cdr3_length: 13; cdr3_aa: CASSLVGHYGYTF; cdr3_nt: TGTGCCAGCAGTTTGGTAGGGCACTATGGCTACACCTTC
v_call: TRBV18; d_call: NA; j_call: TRBJ2-7; clone_size: NA; cdr3_length: 13; cdr3_aa: CASSPPSSYEQYF; cdr3_nt: TGTGCCAGCTCACCACCGAGCTCCTACGAGCAGTACTTC
v_call: TRBV29-1; d_call: NA; j_call: TRBJ1-1; clone_size: NA; cdr3_length: 14; cdr3_aa: CSADRGGLNTEAFF; cdr3_nt: TGCAGCGCGGACAGAGGTGGGTTGAACACTGAAGCTTTCTTT
v_call: TRBV4-1; d_call: NA; j_call: TRBJ2-3; clone_size: once; cdr3_length: 14; cdr3_aa: CASSQTDSTDTQYF; cdr3_nt: TGCGCCAGCAGCCAGACGGATAGCACAGATACGCAGTATTTT
v_call: TRBV3-1/TRBV3-2; d_call: TRBD1; j_call: TRBJ1-1; clone_size: NA; cdr3_length: 17; cdr3_aa: CASSIRYRQGRHTEAFF; cdr3_nt: TGTGCCAGCAGCATTCGCTACAGACAGGGCCGGCACACTGAAGCTTTCTTT
v_call: TRBV5-4; d_call: NA; j_call: TRBJ1-1; clone_size: NA; cdr3_length: 14; cdr3_aa: CASSPSIGNTEAFF; cdr3_nt: TGTGCCAGCAGCCCTAGTATAGGAAACACTGAAGCTTTCTTT
v_call: TRBV5-5; d_call: NA; j_call: TRBJ1-1; clone_size: NA; cdr3_length: 15; cdr3_aa: CASSLGFSGNTEAFF; cdr3_nt: TGTGCCAGCAGCTTGGGTTTTTCGGGGAACACTGAAGCTTTCTTT
v_call: TRBV9; d_call: NA; j_call: TRBJ2-5; clone_size: NA; cdr3_length: 15; cdr3_aa: CASSVSSTTQETQYF; cdr3_nt: TGTGCCAGCAGCGTAAGCAGTACCACCCAAGAGACCCAGTACTTC
v_call: TRBV4-2; d_call: TRBD1; j_call: TRBJ1-5; clone_size: once; cdr3_length: 16; cdr3_aa: CASSRRGTGVNQPQHF; cdr3_nt: TGTGCCAGCAGCCGCAGAGGGACAGGCGTCAATCAGCCCCAGCATTTT
v_call: TRBV27; d_call: TRBD1; j_call: TRBJ1-2; clone_size: NA; cdr3_length: 13; cdr3_aa: CASSTQGAQGYTF; cdr3_nt: TGTGCCAGCAGTACCCAGGGGGCGCAAGGCTACACCTTC
v_call: TRBV12-3/TRBV12-4; d_call: NA; j_call: TRBJ1-4; clone_size: NA; cdr3_length: 13; cdr3_aa: CASSSQDNEKLFF; cdr3_nt: TGTGCCAGCAGCTCACAGGATAATGAAAAACTGTTTTTT
v_call: TRBV5-4; d_call: NA; j_call: TRBJ1-2; clone_size: NA; cdr3_length: 14; cdr3_aa: CASSLMQGSHGYTF; cdr3_nt: TGTGCCAGCAGCTTGATGCAAGGGTCTCATGGCTACACCTTC
v_call: TRBV7-2; d_call: NA; j_call: TRBJ2-5; clone_size: NA; cdr3_length: 14; cdr3_aa: CASSLARVAETQYF; cdr3_nt: TGTGCCAGCAGCTTAGCCAGGGTAGCAGAGACCCAGTACTTC
v_call: TRBV3-1/TRBV3-2; d_call: TRBD1; j_call: TRBJ2-3; clone_size: once; cdr3_length: 14; cdr3_aa: CASSQRGRADTQYF; cdr3_nt: TGTGCCAGCAGTCAAAGGGGGCGCGCAGATACGCAGTATTTT
v_call: TRBV19; d_call: TRBD1; j_call: TRBJ2-1; clone_size: NA; cdr3_length: 14; cdr3_aa: CASSPGQVIGEQFF; cdr3_nt: TGTGCCAGTAGCCCGGGACAGGTCATCGGTGAGCAGTTCTTC
v_call: TRBV9; d_call: NA; j_call: TRBJ2-3; clone_size: NA; cdr3_length: 16; cdr3_aa: CASSVSPTRSTDTQYF; cdr3_nt: TGTGCCAGCAGCGTATCGCCAACGCGGAGCACAGATACGCAGTATTTT
v_call: TRBV6-1; d_call: TRBD2; j_call: TRBJ2-3; clone_size: NA; cdr3_length: 11; cdr3_aa: CASSEGGRRYF; cdr3_nt: TGTGCCAGCAGTGAGGGCGGGAGGAGGTATTTT